These 12 T cell receptor beta chains were all obtained from the same sample, sequenced in a study of cytomegalovirus exposure and HLA in healthy donors. With 60 Vbeta and 13 Jbeta primers, the PCR was carried out. TCRdb's copy holds only in-frame clones and misses some; the assay was immunoSEQ multiplex PCR. Of about 190,000 clones listed, around 80% are singletons. Sequencing was carried out using PBMCs. Receptor source: a man between 40 and 49 years old in good health and CMV-seropositive.

This rearrangement joins TRBV28 to TRBJ1-6; the D is unclear. Germline CDR1 reads MDHEN; CDR2 reads SYDVKM. The CDR3 is made up of 15 amino acids. V was pared by 7 bases and J by 7 bases, with 17 bases between. CDR3 in DNA: TGTGCCAGCATCCAAGGATCTGGCGGAAATTCACCCCTCCACTTT. Translating gives CASIQGSGGNSPLHF.

The chain is built from TRBV30 and TRBJ1-2; D is ambiguous. V dropped 1 base and J dropped 8 bases, with 8 bases sitting between them. Germline V CDR1 and CDR2: GTSNPN, SVGIG (reference sequence). The length of the CDR3 is 11 residues. The CDR3 protein is CAWSGAEGYTF. CDR3 coding DNA: TGTGCCTGGAGTGGGGCCGAGGGCTACACCTTC.

The chain couples TRBV27 to TRBJ2-7, with 8 bases aligning to TRBD1. The germline V gene encodes CDR1 MNHEY and CDR2 SMNVEV (reference sequence). The V segment lost 6 bases and the J segment 4 bases; nucleotides outside the gene matches: 11. This CDR3 region has 15 residues. CDR3 DNA sequence: TGTGCCAGCAGCTCCTCCGGGACAGGCAGGTACGAGCAGTACTTC. Translating gives CASSSSGTGRYEQYF.

The rearrangement links TRBV30 to TRBJ1-2; D call uncertain. CDR1 is GTSNPN, CDR2 SVGIG, per germline (reference sequence). Trimming removed 3 bases from V and 8 bases from J, with 13 bases in between. CDR3 length: 12 residues. CDR3 sequence reads: CAWRLDLAGYTF. The DNA of the CDR3 is TGTGCCTGGAGACTCGACTTAGCGGGCTACACCTTC. Full variable domain (missing parts from reference TRBV30 and TRBJ1-2): SQTIHQWPATLVQPVGSPLSLECTVEGTSNPNLYWYRQAAGRGLQLLFYSVGIGQISSEVPQNLSASRPQDRQFILSSKKLLLSDSGFYLCAWRLDLAGYTFGSGTRLTVV.

For this clone: The same CDR3 arises from other DNA sequences in this sample as well. This rearrangement joins TRBV6-5 to TRBJ2-7, with 9 bases aligning to TRBD1. This CDR3 spans 13 amino acids. V gave up 5 bases and J gave up 2 bases; unmatched junction bases: 1. Germline CDR1 is MNHEY and CDR2 is SVGAGI. For the CDR3, the DNA is TGTGCCAGCAGTCGGACAGGGGCCTACGAGCAGTACTTC. Protein: CASSRTGAYEQYF.

In this sample, this clone turned up a few times. The chain combines TRBV10-1 with TRBJ2-2, with 7 bases aligning to TRBD2. Germline CDR1 is WNHNN and CDR2 is SYGVQD (reference sequence). The CDR3 has 13 residues. With V trimmed by 8 bases and J by 6 bases, 6 bases remained unmatched. CDR3 sequence reads: CASGETSPGELFF. The CDR3 DNA sequence: TGCGCCAGCGGAGAGACTAGCCCCGGGGAGCTGTTTTTT.

The rearrangement uses TRBV5-6 and TRBJ1-3; TRBD1 agrees at 9 bases. CDR1 SGHDT and CDR2 YYEEEE come from the germline V gene. V was clipped by 4 bases and J by 1 base; unmatched bases: 6. CDR3 length: 16 residues. CDR3 loop: CASSLNRGRSGNTIYF. As DNA, the CDR3 is TGTGCCAGCAGCCTCAACAGGGGGCGTTCTGGAAACACCATATATTTT.

The chain combines TRBV10-1 with TRBJ1-6; D is uncertain. Looked up from germline, CDR1 is WNHNN and CDR2 is SYGVQD (reference sequence). The CDR3 loop spans 14 amino acids. Between the trimmed V and J ends, which lost 3 bases and 7 bases, there was a span of 10 bases. CDR3 sequence reads: CASSESYKNSPLHF. The CDR3, as DNA: TGCGCCAGCAGTGAAAGTTACAAAAATTCACCCCTCCACTTT.

The count of this clone is one. The chain combines TRBV5-1 with TRBJ2-2, with a tentative D call TRBD1 (6 bases). V was shortened by 0 bases and J by 3 bases, with 9 bases between the two germline ends. The CDR3 is made up of 15 amino acids. Germline V lookup: CDR1 SGHRS, CDR2 YFSETQ. CDR3 nucleotide sequence: TGCGCCAGCAGCTTGGCCAGGGGCGACACCGGGGAGCTGTTTTTT. Translation gives CASSLARGDTGELFF. Supplemented by reference TRBV5-1 and TRBJ2-2, the full variable domain reads KAGVTQTPRYLIKTRGQQVTLSCSPISGHRSVSWYQQTPGQGLQFLFEYFSETQRNKGNFPGRFSGRQFSNSRSEMNVSTLELGDSALYLCASSLARGDTGELFFGEGSRLTVL.

In nucleotides, the CDR3 is TGTGCCAGCAGCGGGACAGGAGGGGCCTCTAATGAAAAACTGTTTTTT. It translates to CASSGTGGASNEKLFF. The chain employs TRBV9 and TRBJ1-4, with 7 bases aligning to TRBD1. The CDR3 totals 16 residues. Per the germline V gene, CDR1 is SGDLS and CDR2 is YYNGEE. V trimming: 3 bases; J trimming: 3 bases; junction bases outside the gene matches: 8.

The chain has TRBV7-8 and TRBJ1-2; D gene unclear. The CDR3 is 17 residues long. Germline V lookup: CDR1 SGHVS, CDR2 FQNEAQ. The V end was cut by 2 bases, the J end by 8 bases, with 24 bases between. As DNA, the CDR3 is TGTGCCAGCAGCTTAAAATTTGCCTCAGTCAACAGCGGGGGCTACACCTTC. Translation gives CASSLKFASVNSGGYTF. Looking up the rest from reference TRBV7-8 and TRBJ1-2 gives the full variable domain: GAGVSQSPRYKVAKRGQDVALRCDPISGHVSLFWYQQALGQGPEFLTYFQNEAQLDKSGLPSDRFFAERPEGSVSTLKIQRTQQEDSAVYLCASSLKFASVNSGGYTFGSGTRLTVV.

This clone came up once. The chain has TRBV4-3 and TRBJ2-3; perhaps TRBD1 as D (5 bases). V was trimmed by 1 base and J by 6 bases, leaving 11 bases between them. This CDR3 contains 14 residues. Germline V lookup: CDR1 LGHNA, CDR2 YSLEER. The CDR3 protein is CASSQVGVGDTQYF. The CDR3 nucleotides are TGCGCCAGCAGCCAAGTAGGGGTGGGCGATACGCAGTATTTT.